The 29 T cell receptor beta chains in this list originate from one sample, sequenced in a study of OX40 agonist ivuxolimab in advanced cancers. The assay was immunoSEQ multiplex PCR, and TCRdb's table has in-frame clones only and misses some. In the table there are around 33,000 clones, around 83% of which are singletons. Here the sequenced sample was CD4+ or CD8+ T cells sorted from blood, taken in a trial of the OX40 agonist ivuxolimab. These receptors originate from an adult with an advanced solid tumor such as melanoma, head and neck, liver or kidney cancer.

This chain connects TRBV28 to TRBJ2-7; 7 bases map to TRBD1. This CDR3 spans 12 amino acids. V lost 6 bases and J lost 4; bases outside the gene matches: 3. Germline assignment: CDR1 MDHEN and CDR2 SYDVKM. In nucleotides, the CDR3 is TGTGCCAGCAGGCAGGGGGTATACGAGCAGTACTTC. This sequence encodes CASRQGVYEQYF.

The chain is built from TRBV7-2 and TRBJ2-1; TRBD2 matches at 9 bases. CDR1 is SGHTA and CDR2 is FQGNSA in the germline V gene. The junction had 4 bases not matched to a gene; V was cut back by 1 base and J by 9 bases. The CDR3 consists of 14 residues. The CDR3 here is CASSLEGLAPEQFF. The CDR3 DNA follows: TGTGCCAGCAGCTTAGAGGGACTAGCCCCTGAGCAGTTCTTC. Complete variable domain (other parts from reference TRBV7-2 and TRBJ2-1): GAGVSQSPSNKVTEKGKDVELRCDPISGHTALYWYRQSLGQGLEFLIYFQGNSAPDKSGLPSDRFSAERTGGSVSTLTIQRTQQEDSAVYLCASSLEGLAPEQFFGPGTRLTVL.

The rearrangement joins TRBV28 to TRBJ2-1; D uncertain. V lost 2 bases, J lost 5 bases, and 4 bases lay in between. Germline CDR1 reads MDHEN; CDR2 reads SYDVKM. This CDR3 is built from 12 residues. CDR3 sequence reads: CASSLPHNEQFF. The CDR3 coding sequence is TGTGCCAGCAGTTTACCACACAATGAGCAGTTCTTC.

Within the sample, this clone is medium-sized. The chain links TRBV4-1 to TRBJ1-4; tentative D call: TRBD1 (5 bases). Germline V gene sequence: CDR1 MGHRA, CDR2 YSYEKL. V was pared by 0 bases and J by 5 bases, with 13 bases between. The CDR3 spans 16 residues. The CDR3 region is CASSQDPGTGNEKLFF. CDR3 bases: TGCGCCAGCAGCCAAGATCCCGGGACGGGCAATGAAAAACTGTTTTTT.

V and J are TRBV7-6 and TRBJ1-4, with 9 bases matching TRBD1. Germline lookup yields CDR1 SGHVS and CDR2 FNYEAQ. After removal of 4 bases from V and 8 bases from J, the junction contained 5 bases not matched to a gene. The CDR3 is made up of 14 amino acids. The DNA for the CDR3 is TGTGCCAGCAGCTCCGACAGGGGGAAGGAAAAACTGTTTTTT. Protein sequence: CASSSDRGKEKLFF. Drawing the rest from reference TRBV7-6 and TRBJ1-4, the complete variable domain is GAGVSQSPRYKVTKRGQDVALRCDPISGHVSLYWYRQALGQGPEFLTYFNYEAQQDKSGLPNDRFSAERPEGSISTLTIQRTEQRDSAMYRCASSSDRGKEKLFFGSGTQLSVL.

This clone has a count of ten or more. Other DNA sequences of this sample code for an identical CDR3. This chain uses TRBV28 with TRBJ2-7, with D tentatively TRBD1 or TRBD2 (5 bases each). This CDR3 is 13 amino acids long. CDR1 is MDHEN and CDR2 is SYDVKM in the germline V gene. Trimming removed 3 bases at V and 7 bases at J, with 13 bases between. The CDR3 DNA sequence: TGTGCCAGCAGTTTGCAGGGAAGAGGGGAGCAGTACTTC. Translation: CASSLQGRGEQYF.

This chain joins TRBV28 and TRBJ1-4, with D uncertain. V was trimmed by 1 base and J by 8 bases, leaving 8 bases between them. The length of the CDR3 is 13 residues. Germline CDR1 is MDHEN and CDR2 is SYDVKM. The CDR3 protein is CASSLYPAEKLFF. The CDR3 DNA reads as TGTGCCAGCAGTTTATACCCCGCGGAAAAACTGTTTTTT.

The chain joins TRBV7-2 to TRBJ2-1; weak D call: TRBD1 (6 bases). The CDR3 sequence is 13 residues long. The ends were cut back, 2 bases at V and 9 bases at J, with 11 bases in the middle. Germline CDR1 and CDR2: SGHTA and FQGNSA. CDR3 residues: CASSLLGAVEQFF. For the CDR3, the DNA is TGTGCCAGCAGCTTATTGGGGGCCGTTGAGCAGTTCTTC.

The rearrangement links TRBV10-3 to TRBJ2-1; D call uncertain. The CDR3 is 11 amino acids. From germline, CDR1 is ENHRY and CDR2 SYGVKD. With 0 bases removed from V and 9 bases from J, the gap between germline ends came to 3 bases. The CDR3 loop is CAISESAEQFF. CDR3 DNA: TGTGCCATCAGTGAGTCGGCTGAGCAGTTCTTC.

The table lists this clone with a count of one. The CDR3 DNA follows: TGTGCCACGGAGGGGGCTAAATTGATGAACACTGAAGCTTTCTTT. This codes for CATEGAKLMNTEAFF. The chain links TRBV6-6 to TRBJ1-1, with 7 nucleotides matching TRBD1. The CDR3 has 15 residues. The germline gives CDR1 MNHNY, CDR2 SVGAGI (reference sequence). Losses at the gene ends were 10 bases for V and 0 bases for J; bases not matched to a gene: 11.

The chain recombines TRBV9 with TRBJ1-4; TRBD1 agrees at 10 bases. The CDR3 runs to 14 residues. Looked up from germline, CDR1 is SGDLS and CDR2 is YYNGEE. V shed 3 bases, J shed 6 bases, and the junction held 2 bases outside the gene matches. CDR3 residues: CASSGDRGDEKLFF. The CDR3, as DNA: TGTGCCAGCAGCGGGGACAGGGGAGATGAAAAACTGTTTTTT.

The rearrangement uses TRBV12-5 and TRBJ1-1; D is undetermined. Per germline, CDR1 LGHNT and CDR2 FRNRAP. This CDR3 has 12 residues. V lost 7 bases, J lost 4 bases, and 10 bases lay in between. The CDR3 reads CASARPGTEAFF. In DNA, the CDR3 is TGTGCTAGTGCCCGGCCGGGCACTGAAGCTTTCTTT.

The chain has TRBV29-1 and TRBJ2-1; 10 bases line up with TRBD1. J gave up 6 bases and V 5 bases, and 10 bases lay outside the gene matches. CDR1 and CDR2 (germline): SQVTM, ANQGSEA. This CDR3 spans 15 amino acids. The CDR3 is CSVPPGTGDVNEQFF. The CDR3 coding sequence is TGCAGCGTTCCTCCCGGGACAGGGGACGTCAATGAGCAGTTCTTC.

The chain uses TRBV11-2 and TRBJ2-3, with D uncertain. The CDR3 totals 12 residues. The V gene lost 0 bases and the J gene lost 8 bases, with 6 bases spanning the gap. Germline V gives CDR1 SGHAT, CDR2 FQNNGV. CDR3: CASSLDRGTQYF. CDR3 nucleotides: TGTGCCAGCAGCTTAGATCGAGGTACGCAGTATTTT.

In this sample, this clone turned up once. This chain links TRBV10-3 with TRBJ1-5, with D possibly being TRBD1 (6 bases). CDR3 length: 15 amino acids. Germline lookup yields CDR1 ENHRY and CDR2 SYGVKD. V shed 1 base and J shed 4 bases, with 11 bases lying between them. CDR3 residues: CAISEWGTPNQPQHF. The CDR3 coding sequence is TGTGCCATCAGTGAGTGGGGGACACCTAATCAGCCCCAGCATTTT.

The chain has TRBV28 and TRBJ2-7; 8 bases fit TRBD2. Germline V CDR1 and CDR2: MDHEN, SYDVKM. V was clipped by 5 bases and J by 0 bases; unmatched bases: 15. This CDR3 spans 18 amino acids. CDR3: CASSGGGREDPSSYEQYF. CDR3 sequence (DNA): TGTGCCAGCAGTGGAGGCGGGCGGGAGGACCCGAGCTCCTACGAGCAGTACTTC.

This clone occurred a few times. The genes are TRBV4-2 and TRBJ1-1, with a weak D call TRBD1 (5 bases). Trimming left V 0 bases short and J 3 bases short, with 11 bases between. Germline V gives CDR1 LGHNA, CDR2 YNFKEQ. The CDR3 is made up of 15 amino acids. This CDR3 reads CASSQDLRADTEAFF. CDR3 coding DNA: TGTGCCAGCAGCCAAGATCTCAGGGCCGACACTGAAGCTTTCTTT.

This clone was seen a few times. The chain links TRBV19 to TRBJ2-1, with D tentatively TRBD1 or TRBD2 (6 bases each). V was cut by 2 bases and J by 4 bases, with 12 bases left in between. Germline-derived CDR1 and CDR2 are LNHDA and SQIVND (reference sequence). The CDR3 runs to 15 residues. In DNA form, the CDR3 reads TGTGCCAGTAGTATAATGGGGGGCGATTACAATGAGCAGTTCTTC. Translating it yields CASSIMGGDYNEQFF.

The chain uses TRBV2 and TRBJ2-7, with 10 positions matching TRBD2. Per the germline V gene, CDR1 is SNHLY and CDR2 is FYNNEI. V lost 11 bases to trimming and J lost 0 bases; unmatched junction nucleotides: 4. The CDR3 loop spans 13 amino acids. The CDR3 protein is CAGLAGDSYEQYF. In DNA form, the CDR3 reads TGTGCCGGTCTAGCGGGGGACTCCTACGAGCAGTACTTC.

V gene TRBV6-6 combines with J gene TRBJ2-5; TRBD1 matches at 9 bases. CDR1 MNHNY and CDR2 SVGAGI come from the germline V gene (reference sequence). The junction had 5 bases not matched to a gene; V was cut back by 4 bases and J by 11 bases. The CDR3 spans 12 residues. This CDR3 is CASSSGQGEQYF. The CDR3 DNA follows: TGTGCCAGCAGTTCGGGACAGGGAGAGCAGTACTTC.

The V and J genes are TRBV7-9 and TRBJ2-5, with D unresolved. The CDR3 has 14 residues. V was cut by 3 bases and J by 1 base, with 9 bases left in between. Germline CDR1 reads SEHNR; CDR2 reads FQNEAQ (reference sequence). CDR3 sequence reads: CASSFVWTQETQYF. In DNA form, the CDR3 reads TGTGCCAGCAGCTTTGTGTGGACCCAAGAGACCCAGTACTTC. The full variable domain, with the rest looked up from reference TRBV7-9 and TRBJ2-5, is DTGVSQNPRHKITKRGQNVTFRCDPISEHNRLYWYRQTLGQGPEFLTYFQNEAQLEKSRLLSDRFSAERPKGSFSTLEIQRTEQGDSAMYLCASSFVWTQETQYFGPGTRLLVL.

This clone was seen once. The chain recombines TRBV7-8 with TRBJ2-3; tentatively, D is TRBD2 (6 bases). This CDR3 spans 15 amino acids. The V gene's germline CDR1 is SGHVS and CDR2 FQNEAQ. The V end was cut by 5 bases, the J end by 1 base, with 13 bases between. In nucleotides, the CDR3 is TGTGCCAGCAGCATCGGGACTCAAGGCACAGATACGCAGTATTTT. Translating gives CASSIGTQGTDTQYF.

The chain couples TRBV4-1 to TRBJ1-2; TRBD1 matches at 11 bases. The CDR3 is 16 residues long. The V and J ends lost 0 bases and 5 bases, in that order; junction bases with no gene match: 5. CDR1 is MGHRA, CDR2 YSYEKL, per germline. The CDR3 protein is CASSQERDRGGYGYTF. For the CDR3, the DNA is TGCGCCAGCAGCCAAGAACGGGACAGGGGGGGTTATGGCTACACCTTC.

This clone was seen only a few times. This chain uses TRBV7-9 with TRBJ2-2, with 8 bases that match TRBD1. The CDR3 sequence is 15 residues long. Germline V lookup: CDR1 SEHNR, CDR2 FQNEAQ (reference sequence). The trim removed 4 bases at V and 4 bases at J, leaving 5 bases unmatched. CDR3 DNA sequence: TGTGCCAGCAGCTCGGGGACAGGTGCCACCGGGGAGCTGTTTTTT. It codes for CASSSGTGATGELFF.

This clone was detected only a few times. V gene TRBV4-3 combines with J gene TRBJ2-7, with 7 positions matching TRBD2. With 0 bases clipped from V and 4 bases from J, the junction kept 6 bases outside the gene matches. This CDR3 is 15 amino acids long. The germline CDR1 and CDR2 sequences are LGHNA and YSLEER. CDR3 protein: CASSQDPAGSYEQYF. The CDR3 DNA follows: TGCGCCAGCAGCCAAGATCCAGCGGGGTCGTACGAGCAGTACTTC.

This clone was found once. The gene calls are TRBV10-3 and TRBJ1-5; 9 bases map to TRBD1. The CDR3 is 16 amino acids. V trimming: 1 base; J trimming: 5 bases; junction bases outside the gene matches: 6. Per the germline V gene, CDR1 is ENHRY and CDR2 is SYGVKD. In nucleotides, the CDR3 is TGTGCCATCAGTGAGTTGGGACAGGGTTGGGATCAGCCCCAGCATTTT. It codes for CAISELGQGWDQPQHF.

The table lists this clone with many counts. Here the CDR3 reads CASSEGAGSYEQYF. The CDR3 bases are TGTGCCAGCAGCGAGGGGGCGGGATCCTACGAGCAGTACTTC. J is TRBJ2-7 and V is TRBV9; possibly TRBD1 for D (7 bases). This CDR3 is built from 14 residues. Germline V gene lookup returns CDR1 SGDLS and CDR2 YYNGEE. The germline V and J ends were trimmed by 3 bases and 1 base, with 11 bases remaining between them.

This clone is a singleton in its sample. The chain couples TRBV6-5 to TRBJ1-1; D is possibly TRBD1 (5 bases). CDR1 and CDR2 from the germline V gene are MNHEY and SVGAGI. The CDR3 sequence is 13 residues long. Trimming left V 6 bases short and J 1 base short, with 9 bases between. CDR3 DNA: TGTGCCAGCAGCCGGGACGAGAACACTGAAGCTTTCTTT. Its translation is CASSRDENTEAFF.

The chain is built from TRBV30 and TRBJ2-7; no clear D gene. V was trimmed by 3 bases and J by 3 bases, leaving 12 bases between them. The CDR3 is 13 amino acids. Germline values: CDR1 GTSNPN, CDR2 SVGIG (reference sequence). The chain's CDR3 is CAWRGSSFYEQYF. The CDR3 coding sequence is TGTGCCTGGAGAGGATCCTCGTTCTACGAGCAGTACTTC.